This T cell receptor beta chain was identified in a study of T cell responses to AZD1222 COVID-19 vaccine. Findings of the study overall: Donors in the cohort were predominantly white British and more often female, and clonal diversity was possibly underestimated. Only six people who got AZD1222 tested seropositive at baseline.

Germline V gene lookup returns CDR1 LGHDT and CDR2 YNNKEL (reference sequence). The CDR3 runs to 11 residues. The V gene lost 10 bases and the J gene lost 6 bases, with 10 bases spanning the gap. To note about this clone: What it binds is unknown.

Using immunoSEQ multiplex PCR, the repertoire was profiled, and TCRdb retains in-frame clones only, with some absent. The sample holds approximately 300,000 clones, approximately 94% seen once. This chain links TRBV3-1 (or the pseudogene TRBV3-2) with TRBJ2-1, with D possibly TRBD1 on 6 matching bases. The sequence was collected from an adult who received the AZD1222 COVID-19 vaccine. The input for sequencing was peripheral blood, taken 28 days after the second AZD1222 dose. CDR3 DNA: TGTGCCACCCGGGACATCAATGAGCAGTTCTTC. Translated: CATRDINEQFF.